Listed here is a single T cell receptor (beta chain). What it recognizes is unknown. Trimming stripped 3 bases from V and 3 bases from J, with 16 bases between. Germline CDR1 and CDR2: MDHEN and SYDVKM. The CDR3 covers 16 residues. This specimen belongs to a study of blood T cells in healthy people across ages. As for the study in general: Roughly one uniquely barcoded beta molecule per two T cells was captured. Findings and caveats of the study: Fewer expanded clones and more diversity marked long-lived versus aged donors.

A second 7 to 11 cycle PCR used barcoded and J-beta primers. Every cDNA molecule carried a tag from a template-switch adaptor bearing 12 random nucleotides. The study obtained at least 2.5 million CDR3-containing paired-end reads from every sample. In TCRdb, the 5' RACE reads were re-called with MiXCR into one record per CDR3 protein. The sample shows roughly 1,500,000 distinct CDR3 sequences, roughly 30% of them seen only once. The source material was blood. V usage is TRBV28 and J usage is TRBJ2-3; the D gene is possibly TRBD2 (6 bases). This receptor was obtained from a woman younger than 45 in good health. The CDR3 region is CASSLAGPGGTDTQYF. CDR3 DNA: TGTGCCAGCAGTTTGGCGGGGCCAGGAGGGACAGATACGCAGTATTTT. The whole variable domain, filled in from reference TRBV28 and TRBJ2-3, reads DVKVTQSSRYLVKRTGEKVFLECVQDMDHENMFWYRQDPGLGLRLIYFSYDVKMKEKGDIPEGYSVSREKKERFSLILESASTNQTSMYLCASSLAGPGGTDTQYFGPGTRLTVL.